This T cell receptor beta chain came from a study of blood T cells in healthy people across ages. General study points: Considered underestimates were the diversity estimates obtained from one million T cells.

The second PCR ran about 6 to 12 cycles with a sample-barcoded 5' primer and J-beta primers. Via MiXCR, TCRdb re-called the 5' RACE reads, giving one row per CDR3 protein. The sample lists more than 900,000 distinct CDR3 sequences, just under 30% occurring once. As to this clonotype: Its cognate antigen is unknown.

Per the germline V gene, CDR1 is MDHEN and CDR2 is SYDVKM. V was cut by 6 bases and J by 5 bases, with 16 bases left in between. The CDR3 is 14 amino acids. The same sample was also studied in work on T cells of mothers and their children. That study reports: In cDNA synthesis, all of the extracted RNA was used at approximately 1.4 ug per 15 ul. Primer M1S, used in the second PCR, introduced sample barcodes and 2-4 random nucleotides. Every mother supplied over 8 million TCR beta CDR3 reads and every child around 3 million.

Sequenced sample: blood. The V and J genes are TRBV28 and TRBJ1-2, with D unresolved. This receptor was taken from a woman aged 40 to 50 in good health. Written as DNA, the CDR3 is TGTGCCAGCAGCCCCTCCGTAAGAGTATATGGCTACACCTTC. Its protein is CASSPSVRVYGYTF.